This T cell receptor (beta chain) is drawn from a study of Ad26.COV2.S vaccination and SARS-CoV-2 variants. Study-wide points: Vaccinated individuals (as opposed to placebo recipients) had higher spike-specific TCR breadth. Measurements of TCR breadth and depth may have given underestimates of the total T cell responses. Spike-specific CD8+ and CD4+ T cell responses reportedly showed substantial breadth after vaccination.

Note on this clone: What it recognizes is unknown.

The CDR3 length is 16 residues. CDR1 is MDHEN and CDR2 is SYDVKM in the germline V gene. Trimming stripped 4 bases from V and 5 bases from J, with 20 bases between. Profiled with immunoSEQ multiplex PCR; TCRdb holds only in-frame clones, not every one. The sample contains nearly 95,000 clones, more than 65% of which appear only once. This chain links TRBV28 with TRBJ1-1, with D perhaps TRBD1 (6 bases). Here the sequenced sample was peripheral blood, taken after recovery from COVID-19. This sequence was found in a human donor who had recovered from COVID-19. CDR3 coding DNA: TGTGCCAGCAGTTCACCGGTCGGGGGGCGCTGGACTGAAGCTTTCTTT. This gives the protein CASSSPVGGRWTEAFF. Combining the CDR3 with reference TRBV28 and TRBJ1-1 gives the whole variable domain DVKVTQSSRYLVKRTGEKVFLECVQDMDHENMFWYRQDPGLGLRLIYFSYDVKMKEKGDIPEGYSVSREKKERFSLILESASTNQTSMYLCASSSPVGGRWTEAFFGQGTRLTVV.